The subject of this entry is one TCR beta chain. This entry belongs to a study of blood T cell repertoires in COVID-19. Clones were read by immunoSEQ multiplex PCR, and TCRdb kept only the in-frame ones, dropping some. This sample has a few hundred thousand clones, with about 90% found just once. The TCR originated in a woman in her 50s who had recovered from COVID-19. Sequencing input: peripheral blood.

In DNA, the CDR3 is TGTGCCAGCAGCGTAGGCGGTAGCGCGGCTGAGCAGTTCTTC. It encodes CASSVGGSAAEQFF. The V call is TRBV9, the J call TRBJ2-1; maybe TRBD2 (5 bases). Germline V gene data show CDR1 as SGDLS and CDR2 as YYNGEE. The CDR3 loop spans 14 amino acids. With 0 bases removed from V and 9 bases from J, the gap between germline ends came to 13 bases.